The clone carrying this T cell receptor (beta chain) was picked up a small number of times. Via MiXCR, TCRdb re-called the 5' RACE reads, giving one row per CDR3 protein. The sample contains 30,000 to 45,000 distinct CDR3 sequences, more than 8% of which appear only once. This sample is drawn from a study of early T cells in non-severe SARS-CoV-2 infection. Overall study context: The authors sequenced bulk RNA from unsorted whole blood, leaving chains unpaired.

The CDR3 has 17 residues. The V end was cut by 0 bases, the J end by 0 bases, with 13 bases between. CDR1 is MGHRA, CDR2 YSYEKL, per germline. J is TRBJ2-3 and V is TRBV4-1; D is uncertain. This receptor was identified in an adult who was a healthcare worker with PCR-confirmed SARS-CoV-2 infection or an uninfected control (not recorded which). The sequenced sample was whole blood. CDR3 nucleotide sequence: TGCGCCAGCAGCCAAGATGGCGTCCGGGCTAGCACAGATACGCAGTATTTT. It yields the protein CASSQDGVRASTDTQYF.